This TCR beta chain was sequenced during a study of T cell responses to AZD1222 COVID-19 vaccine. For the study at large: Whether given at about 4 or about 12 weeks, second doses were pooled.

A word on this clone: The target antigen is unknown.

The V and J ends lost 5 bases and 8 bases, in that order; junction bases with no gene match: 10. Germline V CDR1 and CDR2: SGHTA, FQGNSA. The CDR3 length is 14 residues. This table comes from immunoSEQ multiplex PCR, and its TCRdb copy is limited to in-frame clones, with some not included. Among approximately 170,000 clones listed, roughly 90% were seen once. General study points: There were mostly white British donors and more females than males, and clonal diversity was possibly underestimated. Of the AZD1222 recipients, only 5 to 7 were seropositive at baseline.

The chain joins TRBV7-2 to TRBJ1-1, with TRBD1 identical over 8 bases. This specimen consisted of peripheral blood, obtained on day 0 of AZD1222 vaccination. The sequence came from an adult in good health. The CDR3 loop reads CASSPPTGTGEAFF. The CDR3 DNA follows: TGTGCCAGCAGCCCCCCTACCGGGACAGGCGAAGCTTTCTTT.